The source of this T cell receptor beta chain is a study of blood T cell repertoires in COVID-19. Study overall: Samples of COVID-19 (acute and convalescent) were obtained from the United States, Italy and Spain.

Participant ages covered about 18 to 90 years across approximately 25 US areas. Recovered status applied to Cohort 3 donors who had two consecutive negative PCRs. It also applied to those with clearance or with symptom resolution. Clones were sequenced by immunoSEQ multiplex PCR, and TCRdb holds only the in-frame ones, with some missing. The sample comprises about 310,000 clones, approximately 83% of which are singletons, and roughly 2% rests with the top ten. CDR3 size: 15 residues. V was clipped by 1 base and J by 4 bases; unmatched bases: 5. The V gene's germline CDR1 is SGHTA and CDR2 FQGTGA. The clonotype was recovered from a man between 25 and 39 years old who had recovered from COVID-19. Specimen: PBMCs or T cells enriched from blood (not recorded which). The J gene is TRBJ2-5, the V gene TRBV7-3, with 8 bases aligning to TRBD2. The CDR3 DNA sequence: TGTGCCAGCAGCTTAAGTGGACTAGCTTCAGAGACCCAGTACTTC. Encoded protein: CASSLSGLASETQYF. Full variable domain (rest looked up from reference TRBV7-3 and TRBJ2-5): GAGVSQTPSNKVTEKGKYVELRCDPISGHTALYWYRQSLGQGPEFLIYFQGTGAADDSGLPNDRFFAVRPEGSVSTLKIQRTERGDSAVYLCASSLSGLASETQYFGPGTRLLVL.